This TCR beta chain originates from a study of early T cells in non-severe SARS-CoV-2 infection. On the study more broadly: Unsorted whole-blood RNA was sequenced in bulk, leaving chains unpaired. General study results and limits: Matching with VDJdb favored anti-spike CD8 responses (missing private and CD4 specificities).

Of note for this clonotype: What it binds is unknown.

TCRdb redid the calling of the 5' RACE reads with MiXCR, one entry per CDR3 protein. The sample lists about 55,000 distinct CDR3 sequences; around 13% were seen once. The V gene end was trimmed by 11 bases and the J gene end by 4 bases; junction bases not matched to a gene: 2. This CDR3 has 11 amino acids. In germline, CDR1 is SNHLY, CDR2 FYNNEI. Sequenced sample: whole blood. The chain is built from TRBV2 and TRBJ2-1, with TRBD1 identical over 7 bases. This sequence originates from an adult who was a healthcare worker with PCR-confirmed SARS-CoV-2 infection or an uninfected control (not recorded which). CDR3 loop: CAGGQYNEQFF. CDR3 in DNA: TGTGCCGGGGGACAGTACAATGAGCAGTTCTTC. Looking up the rest from reference TRBV2 and TRBJ2-1 gives the full variable domain: EPEVTQTPSHQVTQMGQEVILRCVPISNHLYFYWYRQILGQKVEFLVSFYNNEISEKSEIFDDQFSVERPDGSNFTLKIRSTKLEDSAMYFCAGGQYNEQFFGPGTRLTVL.